This TCR beta chain was found in a study of blood T cell repertoires in COVID-19. Across the study: The United States, Italy and Spain provided the acute and convalescent COVID-19 samples. Nucleic acid was either cDNA or gDNA, and it came from T cells, B-cell-depleted T cells, or PBMCs.

This clone was recorded only once. The CDR3 runs 14 residues. V trimming: 3 bases; J trimming: 5 bases; junction bases outside the gene matches: 4. Germline V gene lookup returns CDR1 SGHAT and CDR2 FQDESV (reference sequence). While infection was still active, Seattle patients were enrolled and then followed longitudinally. In the original analysis: For nucleated cells, counts were estimated from reference gene primer amplification. Clones were sequenced by immunoSEQ multiplex PCR, and TCRdb holds only the in-frame ones, with some missing. D and trimming were read from the DNA, whereas the V and J calls and clone size are those reported in that table. The sample holds approximately 300,000 clones, about nine tenths seen once.

The sequencing sample was made of peripheral blood. J is TRBJ2-3 and V is TRBV11-1; 8 nucleotides match TRBD2. This receptor was identified in a woman aged 25 to 39 with COVID-19, enrolled during active disease. CDR3 sequence: CASSFGTSGDTQYF. The CDR3 nucleotides read TGTGCCAGCAGCTTTGGGACTAGTGGAGATACGCAGTATTTT.